This paragraph covers one T cell receptor (beta chain) sequence. Antigen specificity is unknown. The source of the sample is a study of cytomegalovirus exposure and HLA in healthy donors. General study points: Despite most TCR sequences being rare, some public TCRs occurred in many donors. According to the study, 150 to 200 TCR beta chains were cytomegalovirus-associated.

The PCR contained 60 Vbeta and 13 Jbeta primers. Measured with immunoSEQ multiplex PCR; TCRdb has only the in-frame clones, and not every one. The data contain roughly 150,000 clones, roughly 80% of them singletons. This CDR3 is 17 amino acids long. CDR1 SQVTM and CDR2 ANQGSEA come from the germline V gene. Trimming took 6 bases from V and 3 from J; bases not matched to a gene: 16. This chain connects TRBV29-1 to TRBJ1-1, with 10 bases aligning to TRBD1. The source of this sequence is a woman aged 40 to 49 in good health and CMV-seronegative. Input material: PBMCs. CDR3 sequence reads: CSVYPIRDRGRDTEAFF. The CDR3 DNA sequence: TGCAGCGTGTACCCAATCCGGGACAGGGGTAGGGACACTGAAGCTTTCTTT.